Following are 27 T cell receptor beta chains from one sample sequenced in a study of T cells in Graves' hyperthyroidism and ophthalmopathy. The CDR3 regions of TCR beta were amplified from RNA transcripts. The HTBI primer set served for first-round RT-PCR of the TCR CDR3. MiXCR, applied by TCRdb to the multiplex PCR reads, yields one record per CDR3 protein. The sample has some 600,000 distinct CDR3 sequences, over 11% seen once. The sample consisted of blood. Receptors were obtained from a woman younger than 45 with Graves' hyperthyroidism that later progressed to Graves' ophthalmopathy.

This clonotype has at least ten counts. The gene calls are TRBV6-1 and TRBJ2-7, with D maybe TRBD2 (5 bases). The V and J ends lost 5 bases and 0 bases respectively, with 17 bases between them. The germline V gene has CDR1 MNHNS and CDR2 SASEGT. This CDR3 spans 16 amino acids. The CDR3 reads CASSKGVPPSSYEQYF. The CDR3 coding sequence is TGTGCCAGCAGTAAGGGAGTTCCTCCAAGCTCCTACGAGCAGTACTTC.

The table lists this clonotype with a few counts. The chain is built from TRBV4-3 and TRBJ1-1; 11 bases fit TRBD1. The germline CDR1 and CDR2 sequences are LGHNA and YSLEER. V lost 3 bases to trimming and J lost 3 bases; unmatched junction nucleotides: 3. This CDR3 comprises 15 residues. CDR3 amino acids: CASSHWGQGDTEAFF. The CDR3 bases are TGCGCCAGCAGCCATTGGGGACAGGGGGACACTGAAGCTTTCTTT.

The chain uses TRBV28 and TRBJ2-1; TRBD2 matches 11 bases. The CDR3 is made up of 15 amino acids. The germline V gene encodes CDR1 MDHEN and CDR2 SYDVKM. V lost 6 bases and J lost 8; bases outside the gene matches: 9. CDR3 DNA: TGTGCCAGCAGCCCTAGCGGGGGGTGGGTGGATGAGCAGTTCTTC. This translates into CASSPSGGWVDEQFF.

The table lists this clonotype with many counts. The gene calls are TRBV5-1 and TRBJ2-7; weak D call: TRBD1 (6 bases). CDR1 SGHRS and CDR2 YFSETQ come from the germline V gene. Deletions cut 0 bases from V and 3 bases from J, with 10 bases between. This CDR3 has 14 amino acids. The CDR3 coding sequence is TGCGCCAGCAGCTTGGAGGGCAGGGGCTACGAGCAGTACTTC. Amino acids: CASSLEGRGYEQYF.

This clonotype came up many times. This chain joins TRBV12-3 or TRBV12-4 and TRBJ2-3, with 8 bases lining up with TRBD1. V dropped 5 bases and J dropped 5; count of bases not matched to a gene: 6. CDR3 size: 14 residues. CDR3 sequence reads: CASSHTGGGDTQYF. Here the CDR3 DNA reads TGTGCCAGCAGTCACACAGGGGGTGGAGATACGCAGTATTTT.

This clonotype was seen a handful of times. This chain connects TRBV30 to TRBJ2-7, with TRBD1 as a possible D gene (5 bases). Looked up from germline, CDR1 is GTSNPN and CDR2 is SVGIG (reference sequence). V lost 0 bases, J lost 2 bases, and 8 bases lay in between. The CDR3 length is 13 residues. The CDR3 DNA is TGTGCCTGGAGTGTTGACAGCACCTACGAGCAGTACTTC. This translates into CAWSVDSTYEQYF. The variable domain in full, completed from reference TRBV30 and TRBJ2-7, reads SQTIHQWPATLVQPVGSPLSLECTVEGTSNPNLYWYRQAAGRGLQLLFYSVGIGQISSEVPQNLSASRPQDRQFILSSKKLLLSDSGFYLCAWSVDSTYEQYFGPGTRLTVT.

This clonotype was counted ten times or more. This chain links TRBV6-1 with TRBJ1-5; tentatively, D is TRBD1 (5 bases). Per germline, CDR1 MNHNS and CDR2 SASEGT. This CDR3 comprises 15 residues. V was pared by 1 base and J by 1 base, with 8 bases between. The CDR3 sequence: CASSEVAGSNQPQHF. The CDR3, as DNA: TGTGCCAGCAGTGAAGTAGCAGGGAGCAATCAGCCCCAGCATTTT.

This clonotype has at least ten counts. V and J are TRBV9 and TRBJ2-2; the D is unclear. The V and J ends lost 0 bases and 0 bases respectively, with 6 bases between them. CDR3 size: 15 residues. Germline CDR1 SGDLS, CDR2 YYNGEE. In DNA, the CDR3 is TGTGCCAGCAGCGTAGACCCCTCGAACACCGGGGAGCTGTTTTTT. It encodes CASSVDPSNTGELFF. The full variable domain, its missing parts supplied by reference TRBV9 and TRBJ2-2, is DSGVTQTPKHLITATGQRVTLRCSPRSGDLSVYWYQQSLDQGLQFLIQYYNGEERAKGNILERFSAQQFPDLHSELNLSSLELGDSALYFCASSVDPSNTGELFFGEGSRLTVL.

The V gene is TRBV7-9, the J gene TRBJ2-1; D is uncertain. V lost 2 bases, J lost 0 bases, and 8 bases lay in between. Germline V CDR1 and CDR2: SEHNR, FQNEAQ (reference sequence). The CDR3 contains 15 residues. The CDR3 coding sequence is TGTGCCAGCAGCTTACCGGTTAGCTCCTACAATGAGCAGTTCTTC. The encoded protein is CASSLPVSSYNEQFF.

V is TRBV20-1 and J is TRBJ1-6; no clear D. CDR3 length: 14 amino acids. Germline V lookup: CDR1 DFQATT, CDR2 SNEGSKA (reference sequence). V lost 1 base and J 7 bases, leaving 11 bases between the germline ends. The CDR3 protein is CSARALGINSPLHF. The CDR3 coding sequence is TGCAGTGCTAGAGCGTTGGGGATCAATTCACCCCTCCACTTT.

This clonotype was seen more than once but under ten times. In DNA form, the CDR3 reads TGTGCCAGCAGCCCAGGTTGGGGACCCTACGAGCAGTACTTC. Its translation: CASSPGWGPYEQYF. V usage is TRBV3-1 and J usage is TRBJ2-7; either TRBD1 or TRBD2 may supply D (5 bases each). The V gene lost 4 bases and the J gene lost 2 bases, with 12 bases spanning the gap. The CDR3 runs to 14 residues. Germline CDR1 is LGHDT and CDR2 is YNNKEL (reference sequence).

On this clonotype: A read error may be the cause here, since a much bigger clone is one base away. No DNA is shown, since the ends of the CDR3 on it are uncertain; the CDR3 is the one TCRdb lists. The CDR3 loop reads CASSWGTGAGEEYF. This chain joins TRBV5-1 and TRBJ2-7; TRBD1 is the table's D call, not checked against the DNA. Per the germline V gene, CDR1 is SGHRS and CDR2 is YFSETQ. The CDR3 is 14 amino acids long, termini counted.

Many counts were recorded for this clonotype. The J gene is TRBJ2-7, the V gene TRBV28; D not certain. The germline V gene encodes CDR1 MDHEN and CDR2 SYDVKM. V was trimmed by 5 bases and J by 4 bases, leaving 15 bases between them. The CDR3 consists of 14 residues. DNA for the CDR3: TGTGCCAGCAGTGTGGATTCAGTCGGTTACGAGCAGTACTTC. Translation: CASSVDSVGYEQYF.

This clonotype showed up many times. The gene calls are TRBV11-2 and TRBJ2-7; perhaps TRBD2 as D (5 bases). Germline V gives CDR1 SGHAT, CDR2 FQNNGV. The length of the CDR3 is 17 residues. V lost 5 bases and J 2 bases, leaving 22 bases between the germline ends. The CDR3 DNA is TGTGCCAGCAGCCCTGAAGAGTTAGCGTTTCCCACCTACGAGCAGTACTTC. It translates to CASSPEELAFPTYEQYF.

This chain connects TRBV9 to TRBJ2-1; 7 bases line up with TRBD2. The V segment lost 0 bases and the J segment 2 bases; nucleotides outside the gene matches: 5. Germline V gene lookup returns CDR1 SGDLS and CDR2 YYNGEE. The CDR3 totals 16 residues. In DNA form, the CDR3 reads TGTGCCAGCAGCGTAGGAAGAGCGGGACCCTACAATGAGCAGTTCTTC. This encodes CASSVGRAGPYNEQFF.

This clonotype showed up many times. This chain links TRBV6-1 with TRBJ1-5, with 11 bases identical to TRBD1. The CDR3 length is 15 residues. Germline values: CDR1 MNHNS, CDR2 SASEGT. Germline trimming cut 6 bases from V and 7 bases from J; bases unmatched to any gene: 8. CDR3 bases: TGTGCCAGCAGCCCGAGGACAGGGGGCAGGCAGCCCCAGCATTTT. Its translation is CASSPRTGGRQPQHF.

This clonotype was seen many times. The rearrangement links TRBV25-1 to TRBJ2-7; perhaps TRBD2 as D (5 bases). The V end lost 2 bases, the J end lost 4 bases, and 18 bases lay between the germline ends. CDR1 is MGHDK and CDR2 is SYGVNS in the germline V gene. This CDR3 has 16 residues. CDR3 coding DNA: TGTGCCAGCAGTGAAGAGGGTGCCGTCTCTGGGTACGAGCAGTACTTC. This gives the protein CASSEEGAVSGYEQYF.

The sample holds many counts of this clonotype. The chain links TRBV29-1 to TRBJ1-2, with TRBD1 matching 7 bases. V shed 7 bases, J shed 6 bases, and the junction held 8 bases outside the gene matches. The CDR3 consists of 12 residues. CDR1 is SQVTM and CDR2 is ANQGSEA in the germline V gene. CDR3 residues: CSGRQGRDGYTF. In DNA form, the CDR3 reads TGCAGCGGGAGACAGGGAAGGGATGGCTACACCTTC.

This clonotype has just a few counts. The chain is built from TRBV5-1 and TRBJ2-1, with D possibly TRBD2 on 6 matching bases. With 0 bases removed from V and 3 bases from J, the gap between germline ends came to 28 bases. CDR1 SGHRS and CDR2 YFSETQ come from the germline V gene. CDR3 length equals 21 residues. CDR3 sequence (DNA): TGCGCCAGCAGCTTGGCGGTCAGACCACTGATTAGCGGCCTTTACTACAATGAGCAGTTCTTC. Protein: CASSLAVRPLISGLYYNEQFF.

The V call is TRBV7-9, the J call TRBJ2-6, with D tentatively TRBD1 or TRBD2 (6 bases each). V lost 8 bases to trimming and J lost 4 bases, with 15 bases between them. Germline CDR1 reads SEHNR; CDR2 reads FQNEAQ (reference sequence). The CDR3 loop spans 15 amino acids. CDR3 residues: CASPLGGPGANVLTF. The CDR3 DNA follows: TGTGCCAGCCCCCTGGGGGGCCCCGGGGCCAACGTCCTGACTTTC.

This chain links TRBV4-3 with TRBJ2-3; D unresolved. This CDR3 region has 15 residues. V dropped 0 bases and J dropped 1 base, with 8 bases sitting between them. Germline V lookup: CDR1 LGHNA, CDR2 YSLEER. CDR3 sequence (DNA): TGCGCCAGCAGCCAAGATTACACCCGCACAGATACGCAGTATTTT. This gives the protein CASSQDYTRTDTQYF.

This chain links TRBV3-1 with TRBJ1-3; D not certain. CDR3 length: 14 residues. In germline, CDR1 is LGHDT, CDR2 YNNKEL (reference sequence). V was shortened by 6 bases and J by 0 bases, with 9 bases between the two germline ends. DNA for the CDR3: TGTGCCAGCAGTCCGGACTACTCTGGAAACACCATATATTTT. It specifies CASSPDYSGNTIYF.

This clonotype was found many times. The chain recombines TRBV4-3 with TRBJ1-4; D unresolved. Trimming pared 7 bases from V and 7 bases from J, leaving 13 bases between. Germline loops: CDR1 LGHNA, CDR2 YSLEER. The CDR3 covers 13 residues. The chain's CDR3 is CASTKGVGEKLFF. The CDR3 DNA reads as TGCGCCAGCACCAAGGGAGTAGGTGAAAAACTGTTTTTT.

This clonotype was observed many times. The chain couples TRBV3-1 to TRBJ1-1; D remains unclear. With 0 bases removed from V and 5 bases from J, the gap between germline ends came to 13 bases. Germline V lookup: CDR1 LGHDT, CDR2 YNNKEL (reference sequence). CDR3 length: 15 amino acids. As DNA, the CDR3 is TGTGCCAGCAGCCAAGAATGGTCCGAAATGACTGAAGCTTTCTTT. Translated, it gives CASSQEWSEMTEAFF.

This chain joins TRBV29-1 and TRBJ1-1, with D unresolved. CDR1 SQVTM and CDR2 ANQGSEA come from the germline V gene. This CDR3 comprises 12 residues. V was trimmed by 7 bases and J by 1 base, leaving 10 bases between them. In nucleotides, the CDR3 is TGCAGCGCTGCCGGGCCGAACACTGAAGCTTTCTTT. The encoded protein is CSAAGPNTEAFF.

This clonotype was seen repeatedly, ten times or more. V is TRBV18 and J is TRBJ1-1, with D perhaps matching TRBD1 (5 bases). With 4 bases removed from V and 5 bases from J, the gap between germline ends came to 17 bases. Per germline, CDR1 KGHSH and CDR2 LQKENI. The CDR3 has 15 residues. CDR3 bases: TGTGCCAGCTCACAAGGGACCGTGAGGGAGACTGAAGCTTTCTTT. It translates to CASSQGTVRETEAFF.

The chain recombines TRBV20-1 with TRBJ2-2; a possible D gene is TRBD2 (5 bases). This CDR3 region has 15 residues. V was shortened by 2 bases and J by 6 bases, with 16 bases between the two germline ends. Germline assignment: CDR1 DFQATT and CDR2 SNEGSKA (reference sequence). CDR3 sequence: CSARIRSGGAGELFF. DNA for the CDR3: TGCAGTGCTAGAATCAGGAGTGGAGGTGCCGGGGAGCTGTTTTTT.